The following is a T cell receptor (beta chain) sequence with its context. The antigen it recognizes is unknown. No per-base quality is available; no much larger clone lies one base away. This specimen comes from a study of beta chain features in type 1 diabetes (dated by TCRdb to the late 2010s). The study in broad terms: No differences in mean age, gender distribution, total cell number or subset yield were found between patients and healthy donors. Naive and central memory subsets were obtained from all 28 donors, but regulatory and stem cell-like memory subsets were isolated from only 8 patients and about 8 healthy donors. A total of 90 million to 130 million sorted cells were examined across all samples, and a strong correlation was observed between cell number per subset and RNA yield. The study compared TCRB repertoires of sorted circulating CD4+ T cell subsets between recently diagnosed type 1 diabetes patients and matched healthy donors.

The germline V gene supplies CDR1 SGDLS and CDR2 YYNGEE. The CDR3 goes from the cysteine to the phenylalanine over 13 residues. Left in the record is the CDR3 DNA by itself, 39 bases read in frame from the first base. Trimming takes 4 bases from V and 5 bases from J, and the germline ends sit 10 bases apart. What the work shows at the level of the full study, not this receptor alone: Because cDNA was sequenced instead of genomic DNA, highly expressing activated cells could be over-represented, though the groups showed no difference in activation or CD3 levels. Because the HLA sub-analyses included only small numbers of individuals, any influence of HLA type on TCRB rearrangement was left unresolved. Naive, central memory and regulatory TCRB repertoires appeared more similar among patients than among healthy donors. PCR might favor shorter templates, but patient and control samples were amplified and corrected together, so any skew would affect both groups equally. At VDJ recombination sites, type 1 diabetes patients had fewer insertions and more deleted nucleotides, which implies abnormalities in thymic rearrangement. In all four CD4+ subsets, TCRB CDR3 length was moderately but significantly shorter in type 1 diabetes patients.

A single peripheral blood draw of around 0.11 L on average was collected from each donor into heparinised tubes. A BD FACSAria II and a panel including CD45RO, CCR7, CD25, CD127, CD95 and CD27 were used to sort naive, central memory, regulatory and stem cell-like memory CD4+ T cells. All sorted populations exceeded 98% purity. Right away, PBMCs were isolated by Lymphoprep density gradient centrifugation and were stained directly, with no culture step. So that batch effects would be minimized, each experiment stained and sorted samples in pairs, pairing one healthy donor with one patient. The High Capacity cDNA Reverse Transcription Kit was used to reverse transcribe all of the isolated RNA, meaning that expressed TCRB transcripts were what got sequenced. Deep immunoSEQ sequencing was applied to naive, central memory and regulatory T cell samples, giving an average of roughly 3.5 million total reads per sample. After sorted cells were lysed in RLT buffer, RNA was extracted with DNase-treated RNeasy Micro or Mini kits, with the choice depending on cell number. Each cell subset was processed on its own to prevent cross-contamination, while patient and healthy donor samples were processed together. The immunoSEQ multiplex PCR was used to amplify TCRB sequences from cDNA, generating 87-bp fragments that spanned the CDR3 region. Sequencing of the amplicons was performed on the Illumina HiSeq platform. For the original study's pipeline: PCR bias was computationally corrected using synthetic template baselines, reads within Hamming distance 2 were collapsed, and singletons that could not be merged were discarded. Reads were aligned to IMGT to assign V, D and J genes, CDR3 length, and insertions or deletions at six rearrangement sites. Within each subset, clonotype counts were normalized to the number of sorted cells before true diversity and Gini coefficients were calculated with the tcR R package. The overlap coefficient, calculated on TCRB nucleotide sequences, was used to measure repertoire sharing. Imported from immuneACCESS, the table was reduced by TCRdb to in-frame sequences with V and J called. These copies leave out some clones; in studies compared against another copy, an unresolved V gene accounts for under half, and the cause of the remainder is not known. The V and J calls and the clone size are those of that table, but D and trimming were determined from the DNA. Counted in this sample were 150,000 or so clones; approximately 9.9% of them appeared once. The ten largest clonotypes hold under 2.5% of the sample.

Sample: central memory CD4+ T cells from blood. The source is a woman between 18 and 29 years old in good health. The chain links TRBV9 with TRBJ2-1, and perhaps TRBD1 as D gene, on 5 matching bases. DNA sequence: TGTGCCAGCAGCCCTCGCAGGGACAATGAGCAGTTCTTC. This encodes CASSPRRDNEQFF.